Given below is one T cell receptor (beta chain) in context. This clone was seen just once. The antigen it binds to is not known. Base qualities are missing; no much larger clone stands one base away. The source of the sample is a study of T cell changes during pregnancy in multiple sclerosis (dated by TCRdb to between 2018 and 2020). Context from the whole study: In women with multiple sclerosis, the researchers looked at how the T cell repertoire shifted as pregnancy progressed.

Libraries were made using the immunoSEQ multiplex PCR assay. The clones in this table, taken by TCRdb from immuneACCESS, are in-frame only. Not every clone is retained; where verified, under half of the shortfall comes from an unresolved V gene, and the cause of the rest is unknown. The sample contains fewer than 90,000 clones, 94% of them found a single time. The ten most abundant clones make up more than 1.5% of the sample. The CDR3 runs 14 residues from the cysteine to the phenylalanine. Of the read, only the CDR3 DNA is kept; its 42 bases are in frame from base 1. The germline V gene specifies MDHEN as CDR1 and SYDVKM as CDR2. V is shortened by 6 bases, J by 2 bases, and the region joining them spans 14 bases.

The input for sequencing was peripheral blood, taken after pregnancy. This receptor chain uses TRBV28 and TRBJ2-7; matching of 6 bases hints at TRBD1 as the D gene. The origin of this receptor is a female donor in good health, enrolled as a control in a pregnancy study. The CDR3 protein: CASSERTVTYEQYF. The base sequence is TGTGCCAGCAGCGAGCGGACAGTGACCTACGAGCAGTACTTC.